This entry features one T cell receptor beta chain sequence. Antigen: not known. These data originate in a study of radiation and T cells in renal cell carcinoma. Study-wide context: Nephrectomy followed 15 Gy stereotactic body radiation by 4 weeks. Study-wide findings and caveats: No pretreatment tumor biopsies were available for baseline clonotypes. From baseline, blood top tumor clonotypes peaked at 2 weeks post-radiation.

The time point here: blood 2 weeks post-SBRT. Treatment noted: 15 Gy SBRT to primary tumor, nephrectomy 4 weeks later. After SBRT, blood was collected at 2 and 4 weeks, plus baseline. The protocol was immunoSEQ multiplex PCR, while the TCRdb copy is restricted to in-frame clones and leaves out a portion. The sample records 100,000 to 150,000 clones, 75% to 90% being singletons. The V segment lost 2 bases and the J segment 4 bases; nucleotides outside the gene matches: 6. The CDR3 sequence is 15 residues long. CDR1 is MNHEY, CDR2 SMNVEV, per germline (reference sequence). The sample here was blood, taken from a patient whose treatment included radiotherapy and nephrectomy. The chain couples TRBV27 to TRBJ2-5; the match to TRBD2 covers 8 bases. This TCR derives from a woman aged 55-70 years with renal cell carcinoma. In DNA form, the CDR3 reads TGTGCCAGCAGTTTAGCGGGGGGTGAACGAGAGACCCAGTACTTC. Its translation is CASSLAGGERETQYF.